The subject of this entry is one T cell receptor (beta chain). The data were taken from a study of blood T cell repertoires in COVID-19. Study at large: COVID-19 samples collected from the United States, Italy and Spain covered acute and convalescent phases. T cells, B-cell-depleted T cells, or PBMCs supplied cDNA or gDNA.

Per the authors' pipeline: Scientists estimated how many nucleated cells there were by amplifying reference gene primers. Sequenced by immunoSEQ multiplex PCR; TCRdb stores in-frame clones only, minus some. V and J calls plus clone size are reproduced from that table; the DNA served to infer D and trimming. The sample holds over 200,000 clones, around 82% seen once. Germline V lookup: CDR1 SGHTA, CDR2 FQGTGA. The CDR3 extends over 15 amino acids. V dropped 5 bases and J dropped 2 bases, with 13 bases sitting between them. Sequencing used peripheral blood. This sequence joins TRBV7-3 and TRBJ2-1; D is possibly TRBD1 (6 bases). The clonotype comes from a woman in her 40s with acute or convalescent COVID-19. CDR3 loop: CASSPYRQAYNEQFF. The CDR3 bases are TGTGCCAGCAGCCCTTATAGACAGGCCTACAATGAGCAGTTCTTC.